Shown below are 7 T cell receptor beta chains from a single sample sequenced in a study of blood T cell repertoires in COVID-19 (TCRdb year 2020). Library creation used the immunoSEQ multiplex PCR assay. What TCRdb holds here is the immuneACCESS table cut down to in-frame rearrangements. Part of the clones is not present; checked against another copy, under half of the missing clones reflect an unresolved V gene, and the others are unexplained. Here the sample has roughly 170,000 clones; approximately 85% occur a single time. About 1.2% of the sample comes from the top ten. Source material: peripheral blood. The receptors were gathered from a man aged 55 to 70 who had recovered from COVID-19.

The chain is built from TRBV18 and TRBJ1-5; weak D call: TRBD1 (6 bases). Deletions cut 6 bases from V and 3 bases from J, with 9 bases between. Germline V gene data show CDR1 as KGHSH and CDR2 as LQKENI. The CDR3 extends over 13 amino acids. CDR3 residues: CASSRTDNQPQHF. Written as DNA, the CDR3 is TGTGCCAGCTCTCGGACAGACAATCAGCCCCAGCATTTT.

This clone is a singleton in its sample. J is TRBJ1-2 and V is TRBV6-5, with D possibly being TRBD1 (6 bases). Trimming removed 6 bases at V and 8 bases at J, with 16 bases between. Germline values: CDR1 MNHEY, CDR2 SVGAGI. The CDR3 totals 13 residues. The CDR3 here is CASRRGRVLGYTF. The CDR3 DNA reads TGTGCCAGCAGGAGGGGGAGGGTTCTGGGCTACACCTTC.

This clone is a singleton in its sample. The rearrangement uses TRBV5-1 and TRBJ2-5; 10 positions agree with TRBD2. The CDR3 length is 15 residues. The germline V gene has CDR1 SGHRS and CDR2 YFSETQ. The ends lost 1 base at V and 4 bases at J; junction bases unmatched: 4. DNA of the CDR3: TGCGCCAGCAGCTTGACTAGCGGGGTTCGAGAGACCCAGTACTTC. Amino acid sequence: CASSLTSGVRETQYF.

This clone has just one count. V and J are TRBV11-1 and TRBJ2-7; D gene ambiguous. The CDR3 is 14 residues long. Trimming stripped 1 base from V and 5 bases from J, with 12 bases between. From germline, CDR1 is SGHAT and CDR2 FQDESV (reference sequence). DNA of the CDR3: TGTGCCAGCAGCTTAGAGATGGGCCAGGACGAGCAGTACTTC. Its translation: CASSLEMGQDEQYF.

The rearrangement joins TRBV16 to TRBJ1-2, with 7 positions matching TRBD1. The CDR3 is 15 residues long. V shed 2 bases, J shed 7 bases, and the junction held 10 bases outside the gene matches. Looked up from germline, CDR1 is KGHSY and CDR2 is FQNENV. CDR3 sequence (DNA): TGTGCCAGCAGCCAAACTTCGGTAGGGGGCATTGGCTACACCTTC. Its protein product is CASSQTSVGGIGYTF. Filled out from reference TRBV16 and TRBJ1-2, the complete variable domain reads GEEVAQTPKHLVRGEGQKAKLYCAPIKGHSYVFWYQQVLKNEFKFLISFQNENVFDETGMPKERFSAKCLPNSPCSLEIQATKLEDSAVYFCASSQTSVGGIGYTFGSGTRLTVV.

The chain employs TRBV6-1 and TRBJ2-3; 8 bases align to TRBD1. The ends lost 5 bases at V and 6 bases at J; junction bases unmatched: 13. CDR1 is MNHNS and CDR2 is SASEGT in the germline V gene. This CDR3 is 16 amino acids long. As DNA, the CDR3 is TGTGCCAGCAGTCAAGGACAGGGAGTCCTCTCGGATACGCAGTATTTT. Translating it yields CASSQGQGVLSDTQYF.

The chain combines TRBV13 with TRBJ1-2, with 9 bases matching TRBD1. Looked up from germline, CDR1 is PRHDT and CDR2 is FYEKMQ (reference sequence). This CDR3 has 17 amino acids. V shed 5 bases and J 3 bases; nucleotides not matched to a gene: 13. Here the CDR3 DNA reads TGTGCCAGCAGCCTTATTCTGGGACAGGGCGCGGACTATGGCTACACCTTC. Encoded protein: CASSLILGQGADYGYTF. Looking up the rest from reference TRBV13 and TRBJ1-2 gives the full variable domain: AAGVIQSPRHLIKEKRETATLKCYPIPRHDTVYWYQQGPGQDPQFLISFYEKMQSDKGSIPDRFSAQQFSDYHSELNMSSLELGDSALYFCASSLILGQGADYGYTFGSGTRLTVV.